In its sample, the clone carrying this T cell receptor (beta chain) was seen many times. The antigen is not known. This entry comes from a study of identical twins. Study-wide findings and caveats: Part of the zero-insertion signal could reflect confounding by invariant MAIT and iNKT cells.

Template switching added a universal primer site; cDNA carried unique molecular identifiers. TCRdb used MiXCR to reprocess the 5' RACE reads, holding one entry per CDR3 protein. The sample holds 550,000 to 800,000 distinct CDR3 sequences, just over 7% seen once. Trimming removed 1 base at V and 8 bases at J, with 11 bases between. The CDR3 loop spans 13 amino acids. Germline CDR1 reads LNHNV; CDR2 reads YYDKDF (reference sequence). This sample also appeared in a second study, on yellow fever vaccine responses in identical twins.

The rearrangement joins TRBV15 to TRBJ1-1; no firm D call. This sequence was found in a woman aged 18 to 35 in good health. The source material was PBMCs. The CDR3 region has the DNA TGTGCCACCAGCAGAGGATTGGGATTCGAAGCTTTCTTT. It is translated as CATSRGLGFEAFF. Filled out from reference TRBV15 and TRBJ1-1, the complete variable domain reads DAMVIQNPRYQVTQFGKPVTLSCSQTLNHNVMYWYQQKSSQAPKLLFHYYDKDFNNEADTPDNFQSRRPNTSFCFLDIRSPGLGDTAMYLCATSRGLGFEAFFGQGTRLTVV.